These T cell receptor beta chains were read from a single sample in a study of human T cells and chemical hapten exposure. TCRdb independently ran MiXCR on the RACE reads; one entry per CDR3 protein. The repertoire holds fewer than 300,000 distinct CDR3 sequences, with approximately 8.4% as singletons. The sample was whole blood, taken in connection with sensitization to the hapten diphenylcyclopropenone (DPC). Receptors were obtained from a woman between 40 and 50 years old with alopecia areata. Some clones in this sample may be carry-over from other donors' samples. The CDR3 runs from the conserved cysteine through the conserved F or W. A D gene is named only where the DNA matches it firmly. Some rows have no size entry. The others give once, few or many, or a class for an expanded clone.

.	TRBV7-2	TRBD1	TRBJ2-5	TGTGCCAGCACCCGGGACAGACAAGAGACCCAGTACTTC	CASTRDRQETQYF
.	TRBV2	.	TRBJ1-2	TGTGCCAGCATTAGGGTTAACTATGGCTACACCTTC	CASIRVNYGYTF
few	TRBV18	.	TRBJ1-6	TGTGCCAGCTCACCCGAACCGGGACGGATTAATTCACCCCTCCACTTT	CASSPEPGRINSPLHF
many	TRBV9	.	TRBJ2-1	TGTGCCAGCAGCGAGCCCTTGGGACTGCACTACAATGAGCAGTTCTTC	CASSEPLGLHYNEQFF
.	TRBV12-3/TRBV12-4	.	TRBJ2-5	TGTGCCAGCAGCCGAGCGAGGCATTGGGAGACCCAGTACTTC	CASSRARHWETQYF
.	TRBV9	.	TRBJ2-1	TGTGCCAGCAGCGTAGTCCCTGGCTACAATGAGCAGTTCTTC	CASSVVPGYNEQFF
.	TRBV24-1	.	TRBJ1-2	TGTGCCCTAGGGGGGGCAAATCGCTATGGCTACACCTTC	CALGGANRYGYTF
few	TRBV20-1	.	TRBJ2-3	TGCAGTGCTACGAACGGGCTCACAGATACGCAGTATTTT	CSATNGLTDTQYF
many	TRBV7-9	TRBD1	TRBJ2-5	TGTGCCAGCAGCACCAACAGGGGCCAAGAGACCCAGTACTTC	CASSTNRGQETQYF
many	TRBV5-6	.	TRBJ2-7	TGTGCCAGCAGCTTGGGGTCTGTCACCTACGAGCAGTACTTC	CASSLGSVTYEQYF
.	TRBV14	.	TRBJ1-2	TGTGCCAGCAGCCCAGACCTTAACTATGGCTACACCTTC	CASSPDLNYGYTF
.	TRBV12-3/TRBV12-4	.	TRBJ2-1	TGTGCCAGCAGCTCTAGACCACTTGTGGATGAGCAGTTCTTC	CASSSRPLVDEQFF
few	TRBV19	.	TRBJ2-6	TGTGCCAGTAGGGCTTGGGAAATCGCTGGGGCCAACGTCCTGACTTTC	CASRAWEIAGANVLTF
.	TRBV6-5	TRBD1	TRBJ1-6	TGTGCCAGCAGGGAGGGACAGCACTATAATTCACCCCTCCACTTT	CASREGQHYNSPLHF
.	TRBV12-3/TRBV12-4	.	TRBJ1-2	TGTGCCGGTCAGGGACACGAGTATGGCTACACCTTC	CAGQGHEYGYTF
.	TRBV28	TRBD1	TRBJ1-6	TGTGCCAGCAGCCCCGACAGGGCCAATTCACCCCTCCACTTT	CASSPDRANSPLHF
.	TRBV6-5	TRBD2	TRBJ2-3	TGTGCCAGCAGTTACGGAGGGGCTAGCGGGAGTGGAGATACGCAGTATTTT	CASSYGGASGSGDTQYF
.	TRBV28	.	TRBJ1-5	TGTGCCAGCAGTCCCGGGGATCAAACGCCCCAGCATTTT	CASSPGDQTPQHF
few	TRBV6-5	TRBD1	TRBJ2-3	TGTGCCAGCAGCCAACAGGGGTACACAGATACGCAGTATTTT	CASSQQGYTDTQYF
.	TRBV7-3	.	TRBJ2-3	TGTGCCAGCAGTAGGGACGGGAGCACAGATACGCAGTATTTT	CASSRDGSTDTQYF
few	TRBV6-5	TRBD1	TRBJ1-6	TGTGCCAGCAGTCACCCCGAAGGGGGCCAGTCACCCCTCCACTTT	CASSHPEGGQSPLHF
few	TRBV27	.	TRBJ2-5	TGTGCCAGCAAAGGTTGGGACGAGACCCAGTACTTC	CASKGWDETQYF